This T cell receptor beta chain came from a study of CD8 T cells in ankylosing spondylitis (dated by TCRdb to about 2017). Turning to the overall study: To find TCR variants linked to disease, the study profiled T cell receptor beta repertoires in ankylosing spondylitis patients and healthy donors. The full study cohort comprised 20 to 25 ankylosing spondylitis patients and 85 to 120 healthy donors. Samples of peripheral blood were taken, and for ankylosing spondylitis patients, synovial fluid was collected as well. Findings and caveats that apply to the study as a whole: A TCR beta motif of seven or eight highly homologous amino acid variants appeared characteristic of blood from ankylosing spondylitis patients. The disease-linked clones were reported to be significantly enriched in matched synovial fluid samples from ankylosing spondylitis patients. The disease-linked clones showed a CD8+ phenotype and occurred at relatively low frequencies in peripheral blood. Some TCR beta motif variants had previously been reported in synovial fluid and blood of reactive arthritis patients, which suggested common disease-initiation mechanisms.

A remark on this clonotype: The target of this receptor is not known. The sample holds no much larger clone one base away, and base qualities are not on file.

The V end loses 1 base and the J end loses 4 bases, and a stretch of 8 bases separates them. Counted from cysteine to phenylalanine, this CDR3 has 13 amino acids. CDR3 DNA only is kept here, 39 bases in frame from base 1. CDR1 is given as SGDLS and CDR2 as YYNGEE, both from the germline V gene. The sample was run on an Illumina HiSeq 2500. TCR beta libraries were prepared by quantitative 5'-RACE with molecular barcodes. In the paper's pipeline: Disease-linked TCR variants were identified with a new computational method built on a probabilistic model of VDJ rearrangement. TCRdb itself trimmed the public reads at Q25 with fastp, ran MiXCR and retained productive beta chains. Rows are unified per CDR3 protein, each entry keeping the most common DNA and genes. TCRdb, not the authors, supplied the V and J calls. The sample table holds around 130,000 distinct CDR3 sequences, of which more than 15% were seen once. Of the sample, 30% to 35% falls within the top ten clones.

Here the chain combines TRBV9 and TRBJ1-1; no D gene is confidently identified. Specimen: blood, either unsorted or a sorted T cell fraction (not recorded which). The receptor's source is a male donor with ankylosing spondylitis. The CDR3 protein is CASSVSALTEAFF. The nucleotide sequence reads TGTGCCAGCAGCGTATCGGCTCTCACTGAAGCTTTCTTT.